This paragraph covers one TCR beta chain sequence. The data belong to a study of blood T cell repertoires in COVID-19. Overall study context: Some COVID-19 samples were acute and others convalescent; all came from the United States, Italy and Spain.

CDR1 is MDHEN and CDR2 is SYDVKM in the germline V gene. CDR3 length: 12 amino acids. V shed 6 bases, J shed 6 bases, and the junction held 4 bases outside the gene matches. Profiled with immunoSEQ multiplex PCR; TCRdb holds only in-frame clones, not every one. The sample yields over 95,000 clones, 75% to 90% seen once. Sequencing was carried out using peripheral blood. The chain has TRBV28 and TRBJ1-2, with TRBD1 matching over 7 bases. This sequence originates from a human donor in a cohort sampled during active COVID-19. CDR3 in amino acids: CASRLTGNGYTF. In DNA form, the CDR3 reads TGTGCCAGCAGGTTGACAGGGAATGGCTACACCTTC.